Shown below are 31 T cell receptor beta chains from a single sample sequenced in a study of blood T cells in healthy people across ages (dated by TCRdb to 2013 to 2016). Library construction relied on 5' RACE. TCRdb shows the sequencer as Illumina HiSeq 2500. The second PCR ran for roughly 7 to 12 cycles and used a J-beta primer mix along with a sample-barcoded 5' primer. TCRdb reprocessing: public reads trimmed at Q25 with fastp, clones called with MiXCR, in-frame beta chains kept. For every CDR3 protein sequence, its rows merge into one entry that carries the most common genes and DNA. The sample data list about 1 million distinct CDR3 sequences, and under 30% of these were observed just once. Jointly, the top ten make up around 0.75% of the sample. The same data also went into a second study, on T cells of mothers and their children.

Source material: blood. Receptors were obtained from a girl aged 2-10 years in good health.

The chain has TRBV19 and TRBJ1-2; D not certain. V was shortened by 7 bases and J by 2 bases, with 11 bases between the two germline ends. There are 13 residues in the CDR3. The germline V gene has CDR1 LNHDA and CDR2 SQIVND (reference sequence). The CDR3 loop is CASKLGSNYGYTF. CDR3 DNA sequence: TGTGCCAGTAAACTCGGGTCGAACTATGGCTACACCTTC.

The chain couples TRBV7-9 to TRBJ2-5; D gene uncertain. The CDR3 spans 14 residues. Trimming stripped 6 bases from V and 5 bases from J, with 16 bases between. Germline V gives CDR1 SEHNR, CDR2 FQNEAQ (reference sequence). The CDR3 loop reads CASSPALGWETQYF. The CDR3 DNA follows: TGTGCCAGCAGTCCCGCTCTAGGGTGGGAGACCCAGTACTTC.

The chain uses TRBV12-3 or TRBV12-4 and TRBJ2-1; the match to TRBD1 covers 8 bases. This CDR3 has 14 residues. The V segment lost 4 bases and the J segment 6 bases; nucleotides outside the gene matches: 5. Here the CDR3 reads CASSSAGQVNEQFF. The CDR3 region has the DNA TGTGCCAGCAGTTCTGCGGGACAGGTCAATGAGCAGTTCTTC.

The J gene is TRBJ2-3, the V gene TRBV5-1; D uncertain. The CDR3 runs 14 residues. The ends were cut back, 4 bases at V and 4 bases at J, with 13 bases in the middle. Germline CDR1 and CDR2: SGHRS and YFSETQ. The chain's CDR3 is CASSLNKRADTQYF. CDR3 DNA: TGCGCCAGCAGCCTAAACAAAAGAGCAGATACGCAGTATTTT.

This clonotype was observed a few times. This sequence joins TRBV4-2 and TRBJ1-6, with D perhaps TRBD1 (6 bases). The germline gives CDR1 LGHNA, CDR2 YNFKEQ. The CDR3 sequence is 17 residues long. Trimming pared 0 bases from V and 7 bases from J, leaving 16 bases between. Written as DNA, the CDR3 is TGTGCCAGCAGCCAAGACGACAGGATCCTCCAAAATTCACCCCTCCACTTT. Protein sequence: CASSQDDRILQNSPLHF.

In this sample, this clonotype turned up a few times. The rearrangement uses TRBV7-9 and TRBJ1-2; perhaps TRBD1 as D (6 bases). Per germline, CDR1 SEHNR and CDR2 FQNEAQ (reference sequence). The CDR3 is 15 residues long. V lost 6 bases to trimming and J lost 0 bases, with 14 bases between them. The CDR3 is CASSFGQQPNYGYTF. In DNA, the CDR3 is TGTGCCAGCAGTTTCGGACAGCAGCCTAACTATGGCTACACCTTC.

This clonotype was counted between two and nine times. This chain joins TRBV6-2 or TRBV6-3 and TRBJ2-5; 7 positions match TRBD1. With V trimmed by 5 bases and J by 2 bases, 8 bases remained unmatched. The CDR3 covers 15 residues. The germline gives CDR1 MNHEY, CDR2 SVGEGT. CDR3 protein: CASSNRDSYQETQYF. The DNA for the CDR3 is TGTGCCAGCAGTAATCGGGACAGTTATCAAGAGACCCAGTACTTC.

J is TRBJ2-7 and V is TRBV20-1; 9 bases line up with TRBD1. V shed 7 bases, J shed 2 bases, and the junction held 9 bases outside the gene matches. The CDR3 has 14 amino acids. Looked up from germline, CDR1 is DFQATT and CDR2 is SNEGSKA (reference sequence). CDR3 in DNA: TGCAGTGTTACCGGGACAGGGAGGGCCTACGAGCAGTACTTC. Protein product: CSVTGTGRAYEQYF.

This clonotype was recorded a few times. The V and J genes are TRBV24-1 and TRBJ2-1, with 7 bases matching TRBD2. The V gene's germline CDR1 is KGHDR and CDR2 SFDVKD. This CDR3 spans 15 amino acids. V was pared by 3 bases and J by 5 bases, with 6 bases of the junction left unmatched. Here the CDR3 reads CATSDPGLIDNEQFF. In nucleotides, the CDR3 is TGTGCCACCAGTGATCCGGGACTAATTGACAATGAGCAGTTCTTC.

This clonotype appeared many times. The J gene is TRBJ2-5, the V gene TRBV6-6; 7 nucleotides align to TRBD2. The germline V gene has CDR1 MNHNY and CDR2 SVGAGI (reference sequence). After removal of 5 bases from V and 5 bases from J, the junction contained 5 bases not matched to a gene. This CDR3 contains 13 residues. CDR3 protein: CASSHGGLETQYF. In DNA, the CDR3 is TGTGCCAGCAGTCACGGGGGGTTGGAGACCCAGTACTTC.

V is TRBV5-5 and J is TRBJ2-7; 9 bases are shared with TRBD1. J was trimmed by 3 bases and V by 0 bases; bases with no gene match: 1. The CDR3 runs 14 residues. From germline, CDR1 is SGHKS and CDR2 YYEKEE (reference sequence). CDR3 coding DNA: TGTGCCAGCAGCTTGGACAGGGGGCACTACGAGCAGTACTTC. This codes for CASSLDRGHYEQYF.

The genes are TRBV7-2 and TRBJ1-5, with 8 positions matching TRBD1. The CDR3 is 17 amino acids. Trimming took 5 bases from V and 3 from J; bases not matched to a gene: 12. Germline V gives CDR1 SGHTA, CDR2 FQGNSA. The DNA for the CDR3 is TGTGCCAGCAGCCAATATTCCAGGGGGCTCGTCAATCAGCCCCAGCATTTT. Protein sequence: CASSQYSRGLVNQPQHF.

This clonotype was observed a handful of times. The chain has TRBV6-5 and TRBJ1-2; unclear D gene. Per germline, CDR1 MNHEY and CDR2 SVGAGI. The CDR3 sequence is 13 residues long. Trimming removed 6 bases from V and 4 bases from J, with 12 bases in between. For the CDR3, the DNA is TGTGCCAGCAGCCAAGCTTTGGGCTATGGCTACACCTTC. It encodes CASSQALGYGYTF.

This sequence joins TRBV28 and TRBJ2-7; D is ambiguous. The germline CDR1 and CDR2 sequences are MDHEN and SYDVKM. This CDR3 region has 13 residues. Trimming took 5 bases from V and 2 from J, leaving 10 bases between them. DNA for the CDR3: TGTGCCAGCAGTCGGGCCCTCGCCTACGAGCAGTACTTC. It yields the protein CASSRALAYEQYF. The whole variable domain, filled in from reference TRBV28 and TRBJ2-7, reads DVKVTQSSRYLVKRTGEKVFLECVQDMDHENMFWYRQDPGLGLRLIYFSYDVKMKEKGDIPEGYSVSREKKERFSLILESASTNQTSMYLCASSRALAYEQYFGPGTRLTVT.

The gene calls are TRBV29-1 and TRBJ2-2; D gene uncertain. Trimming shortened V by 3 bases and J by 7 bases, and 9 bases separated the two germline ends. Germline CDR1 SQVTM, CDR2 ANQGSEA. The CDR3 has 12 residues. CDR3 sequence (DNA): TGCAGCGTTGAGTGGGCTAGCGGGGAGCTGTTTTTT. This gives the protein CSVEWASGELFF.

The CDR3 bases are TGCAGTGCTAGAGTCGCCGGCCGGAACAGGCAGGAGACCCAGTACTTC. Residues: CSARVAGRNRQETQYF. V gene TRBV20-1 combines with J gene TRBJ2-5, with D possibly being TRBD1 (5 bases). Germline values: CDR1 DFQATT, CDR2 SNEGSKA (reference sequence). With 1 base removed from V and 5 bases from J, the gap between germline ends came to 20 bases. The CDR3 runs to 16 residues.

The chain has TRBV7-9 and TRBJ2-5; the D is unclear. Near its end, the DNA agrees better with TRBJ2-7, so the J call may be wrong. Per germline, CDR1 SEHNR and CDR2 FQNEAQ (reference sequence). The CDR3 is 14 residues long. The CDR3 nucleotides read TGTGCCAGCAGCTTATTTGGGCTAAATAACGAGCAGTACTTC. It yields the protein CASSLFGLNNEQYF.

This clonotype turned up a few times. The chain is built from TRBV28 and TRBJ1-2; TRBD1 agrees at 9 bases. Germline V gene lookup returns CDR1 MDHEN and CDR2 SYDVKM. The CDR3 is made up of 12 amino acids. The V and J ends lost 8 bases and 7 bases, in that order; junction bases with no gene match: 5. CDR3 sequence: CASGDRVAGYTF. DNA of the CDR3: TGTGCCAGCGGGGACAGGGTGGCTGGCTACACCTTC.

This clonotype occurred a few times. V and J are TRBV9 and TRBJ1-2, with 10 nucleotides matching TRBD1. J gave up 1 base and V 3 bases, and 3 bases lay outside the gene matches. The CDR3 is made up of 15 amino acids. Germline CDR1 reads SGDLS; CDR2 reads YYNGEE. CDR3 DNA: TGTGCCAGCAGCGCCGACAGGGGGCTTAACTATGGCTACACCTTC. This encodes CASSADRGLNYGYTF.

This chain connects TRBV5-5 to TRBJ2-7, with D tentatively TRBD1 (6 bases). The V end was cut by 0 bases, the J end by 1 base, with 20 bases between. The CDR3 has 18 residues. Germline V CDR1 and CDR2: SGHKS, YYEKEE (reference sequence). CDR3 region: CASSLDWVTGTRSYEQYF. CDR3 nucleotide sequence: TGTGCCAGCAGCTTGGACTGGGTTACTGGGACAAGATCCTACGAGCAGTACTTC.

The table lists this clonotype with a few counts. CDR3 sequence: CASSLGRFSYEQYF. The CDR3 DNA is TGCGCCAGCAGCTTGGGGCGGTTCTCCTACGAGCAGTACTTC. V and J are TRBV5-1 and TRBJ2-1, with no clear D. Judging by the DNA end, TRBJ2-7 fits better; the J call may be wrong. The CDR3 sequence is 14 residues long. Germline-derived CDR1 and CDR2 are SGHRS and YFSETQ.

The chain carries TRBV5-6 and TRBJ2-1; D is possibly TRBD1 (6 bases). The V end was cut by 5 bases, the J end by 5 bases, with 20 bases between. The germline V gene encodes CDR1 SGHDT and CDR2 YYEEEE. The CDR3 sequence is 16 residues long. The CDR3 sequence is CASSPPGHSPNNEQFF. The DNA for the CDR3 is TGTGCCAGCAGTCCCCCGGGACACTCCCCGAACAATGAGCAGTTCTTC.

This clonotype occurred a few times. The chain recombines TRBV20-1 with TRBJ2-1; the D is unclear. The CDR3 consists of 14 residues. In germline, CDR1 is DFQATT, CDR2 SNEGSKA (reference sequence). The germline V and J ends were trimmed by 0 bases and 5 bases, with 11 bases remaining between them. The CDR3 here is CSARDRKGHNEQFF. Here the CDR3 DNA reads TGCAGTGCTAGAGATCGTAAAGGCCACAATGAGCAGTTCTTC.

This chain joins TRBV5-1 and TRBJ2-1; 8 bases are a match to TRBD2. Per germline, CDR1 SGHRS and CDR2 YFSETQ. This CDR3 has 16 amino acids. With V trimmed by 2 bases and J by 4 bases, 8 bases remained unmatched. In nucleotides, the CDR3 is TGCGCCAGCAGCTTTCGAGCGGGAGTAGTTTACAATGAGCAGTTCTTC. Translating gives CASSFRAGVVYNEQFF.

This clonotype was recorded a few times. This chain joins TRBV27 and TRBJ2-7; 7 bases map to TRBD1. V gave up 5 bases and J gave up 5 bases; unmatched junction bases: 9. Germline V lookup: CDR1 MNHEY, CDR2 SMNVEV (reference sequence). CDR3 length: 14 amino acids. CDR3 nucleotide sequence: TGTGCCAGCAGTCCGTCGACAGGGTTCCACGAGCAGTACTTC. Translation: CASSPSTGFHEQYF.

This clonotype was counted only a few times. This chain connects TRBV6-1 to TRBJ1-6, with a possible D match to TRBD1 (6 bases). V was trimmed by 6 bases and J by 8 bases, leaving 14 bases between them. The CDR3 loop spans 14 amino acids. CDR1 is MNHNS and CDR2 is SASEGT in the germline V gene. CDR3 coding DNA: TGTGCCAGCAGGACTGGGGGGCAGGATTCACCCCTCCACTTT. This translates into CASRTGGQDSPLHF.

This clonotype was picked up a small number of times. The chain recombines TRBV25-1 with TRBJ2-5; 10 nucleotides match TRBD2. The J call may be incorrect, as the DNA end agrees better with TRBJ2-1. The CDR3 consists of 15 residues. In germline, CDR1 is MGHDK, CDR2 SYGVNS. Here the CDR3 reads CASSGLAGEFWEQFF. The CDR3 region has the DNA TGTGCCAGCAGTGGCCTAGCGGGAGAATTCTGGGAGCAGTTCTTC.

The chain employs TRBV12-3 or TRBV12-4 and TRBJ2-7; 8 nucleotides line up with TRBD1. This CDR3 comprises 14 residues. The J segment lost 7 bases and the V segment lost 1 base, leaving 6 bases of the junction unmatched. CDR3 sequence: CASSLGQGLLEQYF. The CDR3 DNA reads as TGTGCCAGCAGTTTAGGACAGGGGTTGCTTGAGCAGTACTTC.

The DNA of the CDR3 is TGTGCCATCATCGATACTAGCACAGATACGCAGTATTTT. This encodes CAIIDTSTDTQYF. The chain has TRBV10-3 and TRBJ2-3; the D is unclear. CDR1 is ENHRY and CDR2 is SYGVKD in the germline V gene. There are 13 residues in the CDR3. V shed 7 bases and J shed 0 bases, with 8 bases lying between them.

In its sample, this clonotype was seen a few times. The V gene is TRBV7-9, the J gene TRBJ1-4; D possibly corresponds to TRBD1 (5 bases). The CDR3 is made up of 15 amino acids. Looked up from germline, CDR1 is SEHNR and CDR2 is FQNEAQ (reference sequence). With 5 bases removed from V and 8 bases from J, the gap between germline ends came to 18 bases. CDR3 in amino acids: CASSRTTPRGEKLFF. DNA for the CDR3: TGTGCCAGCAGCAGGACGACCCCGAGGGGCGAAAAACTGTTTTTT.

In this sample, this clonotype turned up many times. The chain links TRBV5-1 to TRBJ2-2; 10 bases line up with TRBD2. Germline V gives CDR1 SGHRS, CDR2 YFSETQ. The CDR3 length is 15 residues. V shed 3 bases and J 3 bases; nucleotides not matched to a gene: 2. CDR3: CASSWTSGDTGELFF. In nucleotides, the CDR3 is TGCGCCAGCAGCTGGACTAGCGGAGACACCGGGGAGCTGTTTTTT.